The following is a T cell receptor (beta chain) sequence with its context. This sample is drawn from a study of T cells after somatic rescue of genetic block. The CDR3 runs to 16 residues. Trimming removed 5 bases from V and 5 bases from J; junction bases left unmatched: 6. CDR1 is WSHSY, CDR2 SAAADI, per germline. Data came from immunoSEQ multiplex PCR; TCRdb stores just in-frame clones and leaves some out. The data hold 88,000 or so clones, with 80% to 90% observed a single time. This chain joins TRBV10-2 and TRBJ2-2; the match to TRBD1 covers 12 bases. The sample comprised peripheral blood mononuclear cells (PBMCs). The TCR comes from a young woman. The DNA for the CDR3 is TGCGCCAGCAGTCCGGGACAGGGGGCCGGGACCGGGGAGCTGTTTTTT. Translation gives CASSPGQGAGTGELFF.